This is a list of T cell receptor beta chains from one sample in a study of T cell repertoires in cytomegalovirus infection. TCRdb re-called the reads with MiXCR, one entry per CDR3 protein. This table has approximately 990,000 distinct CDR3 sequences, approximately 31% appearing once. For these receptors, no antigen is known. This material consisted of cultured CD8+ T cells from PBMCs, taken from culture after CMV antigen stimulation. The receptors here all came from a human donor in good health (CMV status not recorded). Some clones in this sample may be carry-over from other donors' samples. Both conserved end residues are part of each CDR3. The order of the fields is V gene, J gene, D gene, CDR3 length, clone size, CDR3 DNA, CDR3 protein. The D gene is left open where the match is weak. The size field is filled for only some rows; it gives once, few, many or a size class.

v_gene: TRBV4-1; j_gene: TRBJ1-3; d_gene: .; len: 14; abundance: few; CDR3nt: TGCGCCAGCAGCCAAACAGGAGCCACCGCCACCATATATTTT; CDR3aa: CASSQTGATATIYF
v_gene: TRBV7-6; j_gene: TRBJ1-3; d_gene: .; len: 16; abundance: .; CDR3nt: TGTGCCAGCAGCTTAGAAACGGGGTTTGCTGGAAACACCATATATTTT; CDR3aa: CASSLETGFAGNTIYF
v_gene: TRBV11-3; j_gene: TRBJ1-2; d_gene: TRBD1; len: 13; abundance: few; CDR3nt: TGTGCCAGCAGCTCGGGACAGGGCAGTGGCTACACCTTC; CDR3aa: CASSSGQGSGYTF
v_gene: TRBV6-6; j_gene: TRBJ1-6; d_gene: TRBD1; len: 15; abundance: .; CDR3nt: TGTGCCAGCAGAGACCGGACAGGGGGAATTAGACCCCTCCACTTT; CDR3aa: CASRDRTGGIRPLHF
v_gene: TRBV5-4; j_gene: TRBJ1-2; d_gene: TRBD1; len: 17; abundance: few; CDR3nt: TGTGCCAGCAGCTCCTCTAGGACAGGGGAAGTCAACTATGGCTACACCTTC; CDR3aa: CASSSSRTGEVNYGYTF
v_gene: TRBV7-8; j_gene: TRBJ2-3; d_gene: .; len: 15; abundance: many; CDR3nt: TGTGCCAGCAGCTTAGAGCGAGTGGCGGATGATACGCAGTATTTT; CDR3aa: CASSLERVADDTQYF
v_gene: TRBV12-3/TRBV12-4; j_gene: TRBJ2-3; d_gene: .; len: 13; abundance: many; CDR3nt: TGTGCCAGCAGCCTGTTCGCGAAAGATACGCAGTATTTT; CDR3aa: CASSLFAKDTQYF
v_gene: TRBV6-8; j_gene: TRBJ2-3; d_gene: .; len: 18; abundance: .; CDR3nt: TGTGCCAGCAGATCCGGGGTCGCGGGGGCCACTCACACAGATACGCAGTATTTT; CDR3aa: CASRSGVAGATHTDTQYF
v_gene: TRBV7-9; j_gene: TRBJ1-1; d_gene: .; len: 13; abundance: .; CDR3nt: TGTGCCAGCAGCTTTACGTGGAACACTGAAGCTTTCTTT; CDR3aa: CASSFTWNTEAFF
v_gene: TRBV6-1; j_gene: TRBJ2-7; d_gene: .; len: 12; abundance: .; CDR3nt: TGTGCCAGCAGTGAAAAAGGGTACGAGCAGTACTTC; CDR3aa: CASSEKGYEQYF
v_gene: TRBV6-4; j_gene: TRBJ2-1; d_gene: TRBD2; len: 15; abundance: medium-sized; CDR3nt: TGTGCCAGCAGTGACTCTAGCGGGGGGGCCAATGAGCAGTTCTTC; CDR3aa: CASSDSSGGANEQFF
v_gene: TRBV7-2; j_gene: TRBJ1-4; d_gene: TRBD1; len: 14; abundance: many; CDR3nt: TGTGCCAGCAGCCCGGGACAGGCGGTCGAAAAACTGTTTTTT; CDR3aa: CASSPGQAVEKLFF
v_gene: TRBV7-9; j_gene: TRBJ2-3; d_gene: .; len: 16; abundance: few; CDR3nt: TGTGCCAGCAGCCCTGTCCCAAGGGTTAGCACAGATACGCAGTATTTT; CDR3aa: CASSPVPRVSTDTQYF
v_gene: TRBV7-9; j_gene: TRBJ1-2; d_gene: .; len: 11; abundance: many; CDR3nt: TGTGCCAGCCTGGAAGGGGATGGCTACACCTTC; CDR3aa: CASLEGDGYTF
v_gene: TRBV12-3/TRBV12-4; j_gene: TRBJ1-1; d_gene: .; len: 13; abundance: few; CDR3nt: TGTGCCAGCAGTTTCGAGAGACCGGGTGAAGCTTTCTTT; CDR3aa: CASSFERPGEAFF
v_gene: TRBV7-2; j_gene: TRBJ2-7; d_gene: .; len: 16; abundance: many; CDR3nt: TGTGCCAGCAGCCCTAGGGCGACTGGGATGGACTACGAGCAGTACTTC; CDR3aa: CASSPRATGMDYEQYF
v_gene: TRBV7-8; j_gene: TRBJ1-1; d_gene: .; len: 12; abundance: .; CDR3nt: TGTGCCAGCAGCCCAATGGACACTGAAGCTTTCTTT; CDR3aa: CASSPMDTEAFF
v_gene: TRBV6-5; j_gene: TRBJ2-1; d_gene: .; len: 14; abundance: few; CDR3nt: TGTGCCATTTCCCCCGGTAGCTCCTACAATGAGCAGTTCTTC; CDR3aa: CAISPGSSYNEQFF
v_gene: TRBV7-6; j_gene: TRBJ2-2; d_gene: .; len: 19; abundance: many; CDR3nt: TGTGCCAGCAGCCTAGGGACCCACGGGTCTGGAGGGAACACCGGGGAGCTGTTTTTT; CDR3aa: CASSLGTHGSGGNTGELFF
v_gene: TRBV12-3/TRBV12-4; j_gene: TRBJ2-5; d_gene: TRBD2; len: 14; abundance: .; CDR3nt: TGTGCCAGCAGTGCACCGGGGGGGGGCGAGACCCAGTACTTC; CDR3aa: CASSAPGGGETQYF